Sequencing of this TCR beta chain was carried out in a study of blood T cells in healthy people across ages. CDR3 length: 18 amino acids. Germline loops: CDR1 SGHVS, CDR2 FQNEAQ. With 6 bases clipped from V and 1 base from J, the junction kept 18 bases outside the gene matches. A second PCR, run for about 7 to 11 cycles, used a sample-barcoded 5' primer plus a J-beta primer mix. MiXCR, applied by TCRdb to the 5' RACE reads, yields one record per CDR3 protein. The table records some 1.6 million distinct CDR3 sequences, about 32% of them present only once. This clonotype has just a few counts. This TCR was sampled from a young woman in good health. Source material: blood. The chain uses TRBV7-8 and TRBJ2-7; 7 bases agree with TRBD2. CDR3 sequence: CASSDGRGLVAGSYEQYF. CDR3 DNA: TGTGCCAGCAGTGACGGACGGGGGTTAGTAGCGGGTTCCTACGAGCAGTACTTC.